This T cell receptor (beta chain) was sequenced during a study of vaccination and CD4 T cells after COVID-19. Study details: Convalescent patients were SARS-CoV-2 positive by nasal swab PCR; several mild, one severe. Two Hispanic individuals were among six male and four female convalescent patients. Broader study findings: Median SARS-CoV-2-reactive clonotypes rose from 21 to 38, not significantly.

This clonotype was detected a few times. Its antigen remains unknown. The Oncomine TCR Beta short-read assay sequenced DNA from cultured CD4+ T cells. TCRdb called the PCR reads again in MiXCR, with one record for every CDR3 protein. Of around 25,000 distinct CDR3 sequences listed, 25% to 30% were seen once; the top ten hold just over 7%. The CDR3 contains 14 residues. From germline, CDR1 is DFQATT and CDR2 SNEGSKA (reference sequence). V dropped 6 bases and J dropped 2 bases, with 15 bases sitting between them. Time point meaning: late sampling 161 to 241 days after vaccination in three convalescent patients. Treatment here: roughly 10-day PBMC culture with coronavirus spike peptide pools or control peptides (ViraFEST assay).

This chain connects TRBV20-1 to TRBJ2-3, with D hard to call. The TCR comes from a human donor who had recovered from COVID-19. The sequenced sample was CD4+ T cells from blood, cultured in vitro, obtained about 7 months after SARS-CoV-2 vaccination. The CDR3 is CSAPKERSTDTQYF. Here the CDR3 DNA reads TGCAGTGCGCCGAAAGAAAGGTCCACAGATACGCAGTATTTT.